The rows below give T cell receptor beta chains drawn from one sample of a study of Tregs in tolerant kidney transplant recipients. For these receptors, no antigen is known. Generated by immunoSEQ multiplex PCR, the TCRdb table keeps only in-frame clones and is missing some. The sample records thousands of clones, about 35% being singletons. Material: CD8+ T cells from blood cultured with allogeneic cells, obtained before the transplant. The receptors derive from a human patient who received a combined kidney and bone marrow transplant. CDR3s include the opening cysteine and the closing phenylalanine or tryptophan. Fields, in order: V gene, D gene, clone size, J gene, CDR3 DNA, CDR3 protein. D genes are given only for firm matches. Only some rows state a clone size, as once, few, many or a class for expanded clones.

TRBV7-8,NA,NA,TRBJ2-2,TGTGCCAGCAGCTTACGGGATAATGGACTGACCAACACCGGGGAGCTGTTTTTT,CASSLRDNGLTNTGELFF
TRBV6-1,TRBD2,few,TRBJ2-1,TGTGCCAGCAGTGAAATAGGACTAGCGGGAGGAGATGAGCAGTTCTTC,CASSEIGLAGGDEQFF
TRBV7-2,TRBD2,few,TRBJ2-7,TGTGCCAGCAGCTTCGGACTAGCGGGAGGACTCCTTTCCTACGAGCAGTACTTC,CASSFGLAGGLLSYEQYF
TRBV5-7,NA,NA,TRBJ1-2,TGTGCCAGCAGCTCAACATACCAGAACTATGGCTACACCTTC,CASSSTYQNYGYTF
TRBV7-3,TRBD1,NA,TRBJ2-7,TGTGCCAGCAGCTTAGCCATAGGACAGGACCCCGAGCAGTACTTC,CASSLAIGQDPEQYF
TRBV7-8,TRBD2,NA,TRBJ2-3,TGTGCCAGCAGCTTATTGGGCGGGGGGGCCCCAGATACGCAGTATTTT,CASSLLGGGAPDTQYF
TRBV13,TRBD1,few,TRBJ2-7,TGTGCCAGCAGCTTCGGGACAGCCATAAGCATTCCCTCCTACGAGCAGTACTTC,CASSFGTAISIPSYEQYF
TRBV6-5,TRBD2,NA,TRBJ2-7,TGTGCCAGCAGTCTAGCGGGGGGCAGTGCCTACGAGCAGTACTTC,CASSLAGGSAYEQYF
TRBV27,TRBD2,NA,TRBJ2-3,TGTGCCAGCAGTTTACTAACAGTAGCGGGAGTGAAAGATACGCAGTATTTT,CASSLLTVAGVKDTQYF
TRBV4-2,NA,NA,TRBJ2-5,TGTGCCAGCAGCAAAAGTCCGGACACTACCCAGTACTTC,CASSKSPDTTQYF
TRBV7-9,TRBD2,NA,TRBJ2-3,TGTGCCAGCAGTCGACGGACTAGCGGGGGAACAGATACGCAGTATTTT,CASSRRTSGGTDTQYF
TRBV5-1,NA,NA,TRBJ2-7,TGCGCCAGCAGCTTGGACAGGGTGTACGAGCAGTACTTC,CASSLDRVYEQYF
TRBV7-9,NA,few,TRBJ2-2,TGTGCCAGCAGCTCGCCCGTGGTATCGCAGGTCGCCACCGGGGAGCTGTTTTTT,CASSSPVVSQVATGELFF
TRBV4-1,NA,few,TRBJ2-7,TGTGCCAGCAGCTTTGGCAAGTCCTACGAGCAGTACTTC,CASSFGKSYEQYF
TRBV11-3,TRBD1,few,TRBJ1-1,TGTGCCAGCAGCGGACCGGGACAGGTCACTTACACTGAAGCTTTCTTT,CASSGPGQVTYTEAFF
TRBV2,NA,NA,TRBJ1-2,TGTGCCAGCAGTGAAGGGCAGGATAGGAACTATGGCTACACCTTC,CASSEGQDRNYGYTF
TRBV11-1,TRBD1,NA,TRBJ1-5,TGTGCCAGCAGTTTAAGGGGGCGCGGTCAGCCCCAGCATTTT,CASSLRGRGQPQHF
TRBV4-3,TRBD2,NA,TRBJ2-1,TGCGCCAGCAGCCAGGTGACTAGCGGGCGGAATGAGCAGTTCTTC,CASSQVTSGRNEQFF
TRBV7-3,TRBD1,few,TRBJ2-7,TGTGCCAGCAGCCCATCTTCAGGGGGAGAGCAGTACTTC,CASSPSSGGEQYF
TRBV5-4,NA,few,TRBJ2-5,TGTGCCAGCAGCAAAAGCCACAGGGTCGGAGAGACCCAGTACTTC,CASSKSHRVGETQYF
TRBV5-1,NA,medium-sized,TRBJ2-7,TGCGCCAGCAGCCCCGGCCCACGGGTCTCTTGGGAGCAGTACTTC,CASSPGPRVSWEQYF
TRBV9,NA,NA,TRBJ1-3,TGTGCCAGCAGCACCAACCGGGACACACCTCTCCCTGGAAACACCATATATTTT,CASSTNRDTPLPGNTIYF
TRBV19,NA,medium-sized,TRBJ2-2,TGTGCCAGTACCCGAAGGCCAGGGAACACCGGGGAGCTGTTTTTT,CASTRRPGNTGELFF
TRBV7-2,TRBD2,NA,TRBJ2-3,TGTGCCAGCAGCTTAGTCAGCGGGGGATATGGAGATACGCAGTATTTT,CASSLVSGGYGDTQYF
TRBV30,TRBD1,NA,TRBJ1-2,TGTGCCTGGAGCTCCGGGACAGGGGTGAATGGCTACACCTTC,CAWSSGTGVNGYTF
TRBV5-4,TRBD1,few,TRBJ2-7,TGTGCCAGCAGCCAAGAGGGACAGCTATCCTACGAGCAGTACTTC,CASSQEGQLSYEQYF
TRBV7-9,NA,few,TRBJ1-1,TGTGCCAGCAGCCACGGACACTTTGGCGACACTGAAGCTTTCTTT,CASSHGHFGDTEAFF
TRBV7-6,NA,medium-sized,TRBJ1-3,TGTGCCAGCAGCTTAGACATTTCTGGAAACACCATATATTTT,CASSLDISGNTIYF
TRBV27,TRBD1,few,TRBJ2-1,TGTGCCAGCACCCGGGACAGGGGATACAATGAGCAGTTCTTC,CASTRDRGYNEQFF
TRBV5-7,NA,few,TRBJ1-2,TGTGCCAGCAGGGAGGGGAGTTATGGCTACACCTTC,CASREGSYGYTF
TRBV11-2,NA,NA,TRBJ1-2,TGTGCCAGCAGCTCCAGGTCCTATGGCTACACCTTC,CASSSRSYGYTF
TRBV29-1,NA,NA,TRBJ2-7,TGCAGCGTTGAAGATCAACAGGAGGGCTACGAGCAGTACTTC,CSVEDQQEGYEQYF
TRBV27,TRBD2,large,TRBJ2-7,TGTGCCTGCCGCGCGGCGGGAGGGCCTGGCGAGCAGTACTTC,CACRAAGGPGEQYF
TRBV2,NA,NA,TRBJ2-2,TGTGCCAGCAGTGTAAATATCCCTGGGCTCGCCGGGGAGCTGTTTTTT,CASSVNIPGLAGELFF
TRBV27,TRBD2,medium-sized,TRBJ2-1,TGTGCCAGCAGCGTCTTGTTAGCGGGAGGGCCAAATGAGCAGTTCTTC,CASSVLLAGGPNEQFF
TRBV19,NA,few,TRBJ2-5,TGTGCCAGTAGCGGACTCCCGCTTCTGATGTACCAAGAGACCCAGTACTTC,CASSGLPLLMYQETQYF
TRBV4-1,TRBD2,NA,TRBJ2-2,TGCGCCAGCAGCCCCTATGGCAGCGGGAGCGTCGCCGGGGAGCTGTTTTTT,CASSPYGSGSVAGELFF
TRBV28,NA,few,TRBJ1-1,TGTGCCAGCAGTTTCTCCGGGAACACTGAAGCTTTCTTT,CASSFSGNTEAFF
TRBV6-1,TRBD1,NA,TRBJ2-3,TGTGCCAGCAGTCTTCACAGGGGACCCACAGATACGCAGTATTTT,CASSLHRGPTDTQYF
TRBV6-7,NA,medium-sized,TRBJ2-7,TGTGCCAGCAGTTACCCCCTCCCGGGACTGTCCTACGAGCAGTACTTC,CASSYPLPGLSYEQYF
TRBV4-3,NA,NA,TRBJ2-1,TGCGCCAGCAGCCAAGATCTTAATGAGCAGTTCTTC,CASSQDLNEQFF